The 20 T cell receptor beta chains presented below share a single source sample, sequenced in a study of blood T cell repertoires in COVID-19 (dated by TCRdb to the early 2020s). Receptor libraries were prepared by the immunoSEQ multiplex PCR assay. TCRdb obtained this table from immuneACCESS and retained in-frame rearrangements with V and J assigned. These tables miss some clones; where compared with another copy, unresolved V genes account for less than half of the shortfall, and the remainder is unexplained. The sample has roughly 60,000 clones on record, roughly 77% of them singletons. The top ten clones comprise more than 12% of the sample. What was sequenced was peripheral blood. These receptors were obtained from a man older than 75 with acute or convalescent COVID-19.

A note on this clone: This sample includes further DNA sequences coding for the same CDR3. The chain uses TRBV5-1 and TRBJ1-2, with D perhaps matching TRBD1 (5 bases). This CDR3 has 13 residues. Between the trimmed V and J ends, which lost 0 bases and 2 bases, there was a span of 5 bases. Germline values: CDR1 SGHRS, CDR2 YFSETQ. In DNA, the CDR3 is TGCGCCAGCAGCTTGGGACAGAACTATGGCTACACCTTC. It yields the protein CASSLGQNYGYTF.

The chain recombines TRBV6-1 with TRBJ1-4; 10 nucleotides align to TRBD1. The V gene end was trimmed by 2 bases and the J gene end by 11 bases; junction bases not matched to a gene: 8. The germline V gene encodes CDR1 MNHNS and CDR2 SASEGT. This CDR3 region has 15 residues. Here the CDR3 DNA reads TGTGCCAGCAGTGAACGGGACAGGGGTTTTGCGAAACTGTTTTTT. Translating it yields CASSERDRGFAKLFF.

The chain combines TRBV3-1 (or the pseudogene TRBV3-2) with TRBJ2-5, with 9 bases aligning to TRBD1. J was trimmed by 5 bases and V by 3 bases; bases with no gene match: 16. Germline V lookup: CDR1 LGHDT, CDR2 YNNKEL (reference sequence). The CDR3 covers 18 residues. CDR3 in amino acids: CASSHVSWGTGLKETQYF. CDR3 DNA sequence: TGTGCCAGCAGCCACGTCTCTTGGGGGACAGGGTTAAAGGAGACCCAGTACTTC.

The chain couples TRBV3-1 (or the pseudogene TRBV3-2) to TRBJ1-2; 9 positions agree with TRBD1. V gave up 5 bases and J gave up 8 bases; unmatched junction bases: 12. From germline, CDR1 is LGHDT and CDR2 YNNKEL (reference sequence). The CDR3 runs 15 residues. In DNA, the CDR3 is TGTGCCAGCAGCAGCTGGGACAGGGATTTGGGCGGCTACACCTTC. Translated: CASSSWDRDLGGYTF.

V gene TRBV5-1 combines with J gene TRBJ2-5, with 13 bases lining up with TRBD2. V lost 4 bases and J lost 5; bases outside the gene matches: 8. The CDR3 length is 16 residues. Germline CDR1 is SGHRS and CDR2 is YFSETQ. The chain's CDR3 is CASSQNSGLAGETQYF. CDR3 sequence (DNA): TGCGCCAGCAGCCAGAACTCGGGACTAGCGGGGGAGACCCAGTACTTC.

The rearrangement uses TRBV5-1 and TRBJ2-1, with a possible D match to TRBD2 (6 bases). The germline gives CDR1 SGHRS, CDR2 YFSETQ. The CDR3 contains 16 residues. V was shortened by 4 bases and J by 5 bases, with 19 bases between the two germline ends. CDR3 sequence: CASSPRLEVLHNEQFF. The CDR3 coding sequence is TGCGCCAGCAGCCCGCGACTAGAAGTTTTACACAATGAGCAGTTCTTC.

At least ten counts were recorded for this clone. This chain's CDR3 is CASSPQGADTQYF. CDR3 in DNA: TGTGCCAGCTCACCACAGGGGGCGGACACGCAGTATTTT. V usage is TRBV18 and J usage is TRBJ2-3, with 7 bases identical to TRBD1. Germline V CDR1 and CDR2: KGHSH, LQKENI. This CDR3 contains 13 residues. J was trimmed by 9 bases and V by 1 base; bases with no gene match: 4.

V is TRBV5-6 and J is TRBJ2-1; 10 nucleotides line up with TRBD1. V trimming: 4 bases; J trimming: 9 bases; junction bases outside the gene matches: 7. The length of the CDR3 is 14 residues. Germline V gives CDR1 SGHDT, CDR2 YYEEEE. The CDR3 region has the DNA TGTGCCAGCAGCCTGTGGACAGGGGGGGGTGAGCAGTTCTTC. Protein: CASSLWTGGGEQFF.

The gene calls are TRBV7-9 and TRBJ1-1, with D maybe TRBD1 (6 bases). V lost 5 bases to trimming and J lost 5 bases, with 18 bases between them. CDR1 and CDR2 from the germline V gene are SEHNR and FQNEAQ (reference sequence). This CDR3 spans 15 amino acids. CDR3 sequence (DNA): TGTGCCAGCAGCCCGAAATACAGGGTAGGGACTGAAGCTTTCTTT. This sequence encodes CASSPKYRVGTEAFF.

This sequence joins TRBV5-1 and TRBJ1-6; TRBD1 might be the D (6 bases). Trimming left V 0 bases short and J 14 bases short, with 15 bases between. The CDR3 spans 14 residues. Germline CDR1 reads SGHRS; CDR2 reads YFSETQ. CDR3 residues: CASSLAGDRLALHF. The CDR3, as DNA: TGCGCCAGCAGCTTGGCAGGGGACCGTTTGGCCCTCCACTTT.

V gene TRBV5-1 combines with J gene TRBJ2-7, with 8 nucleotides matching TRBD1. The V segment lost 3 bases and the J segment 2 bases; nucleotides outside the gene matches: 4. The CDR3 consists of 14 residues. Looked up from germline, CDR1 is SGHRS and CDR2 is YFSETQ. CDR3 sequence reads: CASSSWTGPYEQYF. CDR3 DNA sequence: TGCGCCAGCAGCTCGTGGACAGGGCCCTACGAGCAGTACTTC. Looking up the rest from reference TRBV5-1 and TRBJ2-7 gives the full variable domain: KAGVTQTPRYLIKTRGQQVTLSCSPISGHRSVSWYQQTPGQGLQFLFEYFSETQRNKGNFPGRFSGRQFSNSRSEMNVSTLELGDSALYLCASSSWTGPYEQYFGPGTRLTVT.

V usage is TRBV7-2 and J usage is TRBJ1-3; no firm D call. V was trimmed by 1 base and J by 0 bases, leaving 7 bases between them. The CDR3 contains 15 residues. Germline V lookup: CDR1 SGHTA, CDR2 FQGNSA. The CDR3 loop reads CASSLDPVSGNTIYF. CDR3 bases: TGTGCCAGCAGCTTAGATCCAGTCTCTGGAAACACCATATATTTT.

The CDR3 reads CASSQNRGDQETQYF. As DNA, the CDR3 is TGTGCCAGCAGTCAGAACAGGGGGGACCAAGAGACCCAGTACTTC. J is TRBJ2-5 and V is TRBV6-2 or TRBV6-3; 8 positions match TRBD1. The germline V gene encodes CDR1 MNHEY and CDR2 SVGEGT. The CDR3 is 15 amino acids. J lost 0 bases, V lost 5 bases, and 5 bases had no gene match.

The chain employs TRBV12-5 and TRBJ1-1; tentatively, D is TRBD1 (5 bases). The CDR3 is 16 residues long. Germline V lookup: CDR1 LGHNT, CDR2 FRNRAP. V lost 5 bases and J lost 0, with 16 bases in between. CDR3 DNA: TGTGCTAGTGGTACTCCCCTGGGAGGGGTGAACACTGAAGCTTTCTTT. Encoded protein: CASGTPLGGVNTEAFF.

The chain carries TRBV19 and TRBJ1-5, with 9 bases matching TRBD1. J gave up 4 bases and V 6 bases, and 4 bases lay outside the gene matches. The CDR3 totals 14 residues. CDR1 and CDR2 from the germline V gene are LNHDA and SQIVND (reference sequence). The chain's CDR3 is CASSRDRANQPQHF. For the CDR3, the DNA is TGTGCCAGTAGCAGGGACAGGGCAAATCAGCCCCAGCATTTT.

The chain uses TRBV13 and TRBJ1-5; possible D gene TRBD1, 6 bases. There are 16 residues in the CDR3. V gave up 4 bases and J gave up 2 bases, with 15 bases separating them. Germline V gene data show CDR1 as PRHDT and CDR2 as FYEKMQ (reference sequence). This chain's CDR3 is CASSSGQPFGNQPQHF. The CDR3 DNA sequence: TGTGCCAGCAGCTCAGGACAGCCGTTTGGCAATCAGCCCCAGCATTTT.

This chain links TRBV4-2 with TRBJ2-3; the D gene is possibly TRBD2 (7 bases). Looked up from germline, CDR1 is LGHNA and CDR2 is YNFKEQ. This CDR3 has 16 amino acids. Trimming left V 4 bases short and J 5 bases short, with 19 bases between. CDR3 nucleotides: TGTGCCAGCAGCCCTCGCGAGGGGGGGCTTGAAGATACGCAGTATTTT. Residues: CASSPREGGLEDTQYF.

V gene TRBV7-2 combines with J gene TRBJ1-6; 8 positions match TRBD1. V trimming: 6 bases; J trimming: 6 bases; junction bases outside the gene matches: 4. Germline CDR1 and CDR2: SGHTA and FQGNSA. This CDR3 is built from 14 residues. CDR3 coding DNA: TGTGCCAGCAGTTCCGACAGGGGTAATTCACCCCTCCACTTT. Protein product: CASSSDRGNSPLHF.

The chain employs TRBV29-1 and TRBJ2-5; 13 bases are a match to TRBD2. This CDR3 has 14 amino acids. The germline V gene has CDR1 SQVTM and CDR2 ANQGSEA. Trimming took 5 bases from V and 5 from J; bases not matched to a gene: 5. The CDR3 sequence is CSVPSTSGGETQYF. CDR3 sequence (DNA): TGCAGCGTTCCCTCGACTAGCGGGGGGGAGACCCAGTACTTC.

The V call is TRBV24-1, the J call TRBJ2-1; 7 bases are a match to TRBD1. Looked up from germline, CDR1 is KGHDR and CDR2 is SFDVKD. This CDR3 comprises 13 residues. The ends lost 6 bases at V and 7 bases at J; junction bases unmatched: 5. This chain's CDR3 is CATSSDRVNEQFF. DNA of the CDR3: TGTGCCACCAGTAGCGACAGGGTGAATGAGCAGTTCTTC.